This is a list of T cell receptor beta chains from one sample in a study of shared clonotypes between healthy human individuals. TCRdb's table, derived via immunoSEQ multiplex PCR, lists solely in-frame clones and lacks some. In the table there are about 2 million clones, about 94% of which are singletons. The sequencing sample was made of naive CD8+ T cells sorted from blood. The receptors stem from a man aged 18 to 29 in good health. Both conserved end residues are part of each CDR3. Fields, in order: J gene, D gene, clone size, V gene, CDR3 DNA, CDR3 protein. D genes are given only for firm matches. Size is omitted from some rows. Given values are once, few, many or a class for expanded clones.

J: TRBJ2-7; D: TRBD2; size: NA; V: TRBV9; DNA: TGTGCCAGCAGTCCCGGGACTAGCGGGTACTACGAGCAGTACTTC; CDR3: CASSPGTSGYYEQYF
J: TRBJ2-7; D: TRBD1; size: NA; V: TRBV4-1; DNA: TGCGCCAGCAGCCCGGACAGGGGCGCTTACGAGCAGTACTTC; CDR3: CASSPDRGAYEQYF
J: TRBJ2-7; D: TRBD2; size: NA; V: TRBV4-2; DNA: TGTGCCAGCAGCCAAGGAGCGGGGGGCGTCTACGAGCAGTACTTC; CDR3: CASSQGAGGVYEQYF
J: TRBJ1-1; D: NA; size: NA; V: TRBV27; DNA: TGTGCCAGCAGTTTAATCTCTCCAGGGATGAACACTGAAGCTTTCTTT; CDR3: CASSLISPGMNTEAFF
J: TRBJ2-7; D: NA; size: NA; V: TRBV9; DNA: TGTGCCAGCAGCGTAGGGGGAACGTACGAGCAGTACTTC; CDR3: CASSVGGTYEQYF
J: TRBJ2-2; D: NA; size: NA; V: TRBV7-9; DNA: TGTGCCAGCAGGGGAGACGGATCAAGGATGGGGGAGCTGTTTTTT; CDR3: CASRGDGSRMGELFF
J: TRBJ2-5; D: TRBD2; size: NA; V: TRBV9; DNA: TGTGCCAGCAGCGTGGGGACTAGCCAAGAGACCCAGTACTTC; CDR3: CASSVGTSQETQYF
J: TRBJ2-3; D: TRBD2; size: once; V: TRBV6-6; DNA: TGTGCCAGCAGTTCGACTAGCGGGGGATCAGATACGCAGTATTTT; CDR3: CASSSTSGGSDTQYF
J: TRBJ1-5; D: NA; size: NA; V: TRBV7-9; DNA: TGTGCCAGCAGCTTCGGGGACCAGCCCCAGCATTTT; CDR3: CASSFGDQPQHF
J: TRBJ1-4; D: NA; size: once; V: TRBV5-6; DNA: TGTGCCAGCAGCTTTAGCGACGAAAGTGAAAAACTGTTTTTT; CDR3: CASSFSDESEKLFF
J: TRBJ2-5; D: TRBD2; size: NA; V: TRBV7-2; DNA: TGTGCCAGCAGCTGGACTAGCGGACTTCAAGAGACCCAGTACTTC; CDR3: CASSWTSGLQETQYF
J: TRBJ1-6; D: NA; size: NA; V: TRBV4-1; DNA: TGCGCCAGCAGCCAAATCGAAGGTTCACCCCTCCACTTT; CDR3: CASSQIEGSPLHF
J: TRBJ2-1; D: NA; size: NA; V: TRBV4-1; DNA: TGCGCCAGCAGCCCCCACGGAGACCCTAGGGACAATGAGCAGTTCTTC; CDR3: CASSPHGDPRDNEQFF
J: TRBJ2-2; D: NA; size: NA; V: TRBV5-8; DNA: TGTGCCACCAGCCCTTCTTTCCCCGGGGAGCTGTTTTTT; CDR3: CATSPSFPGELFF
J: TRBJ2-5; D: TRBD1; size: NA; V: TRBV5-8; DNA: TGTGCCAGCAGCTTGGCCGGGACAGCCGAGAAAGAGACCCAGTACTTC; CDR3: CASSLAGTAEKETQYF
J: TRBJ1-4; D: NA; size: NA; V: TRBV28; DNA: TGTGCCAGCAGTTTAGGAGGGTCTACAACTAATGAAAAACTGTTTTTT; CDR3: CASSLGGSTTNEKLFF
J: TRBJ1-2; D: NA; size: NA; V: TRBV4-1; DNA: TGCGCCAGCAGCCAAGGCGGGGGGGCGTTAGGCTACACCTTC; CDR3: CASSQGGGALGYTF
J: TRBJ2-7; D: TRBD2; size: NA; V: TRBV27; DNA: TGTGCCAGCAGTCTCCGGGAGGGTCCCTACTACGAGCAGTACTTC; CDR3: CASSLREGPYYEQYF
J: TRBJ2-1; D: NA; size: NA; V: TRBV7-9; DNA: TGTGCCAGCAGCCGAGCTAAGAATGAGCAGTTCTTC; CDR3: CASSRAKNEQFF
J: TRBJ1-5; D: NA; size: NA; V: TRBV7-9; DNA: TGTGCCAGCAGCTTAGGTGAGGCGGTTAATAGCAATCAGCCCCAGCATTTT; CDR3: CASSLGEAVNSNQPQHF
J: TRBJ2-7; D: TRBD1; size: NA; V: TRBV5-6; DNA: TGTGCCAGCAGACGACCGGGACAGGGGAACTACGAGCAGTACTTC; CDR3: CASRRPGQGNYEQYF
J: TRBJ1-1; D: NA; size: NA; V: TRBV6-5; DNA: TGTGCCAGCAGTGAGGCCGACACTGAAGCTTTCTTT; CDR3: CASSEADTEAFF
J: TRBJ2-1; D: TRBD2; size: once; V: TRBV9; DNA: TGTGCCAGCAGCCCATTGCATCTAGCGGGGGGCCGCAATGAGCAGTTCTTC; CDR3: CASSPLHLAGGRNEQFF
J: TRBJ1-1; D: NA; size: NA; V: TRBV9; DNA: TGTGCCAGCAGCCCCGAGGGACGCATGAACACTGAAGCTTTCTTT; CDR3: CASSPEGRMNTEAFF
J: TRBJ2-5; D: TRBD2; size: few; V: TRBV13; DNA: TGTGCCAGCAGCTTAGGACTAGCGGGCCTCCAAGAGACCCAGTACTTC; CDR3: CASSLGLAGLQETQYF
J: TRBJ1-3; D: NA; size: NA; V: TRBV23-1; DNA: TGCGCCAGCAGCCAAGCCCCGGCAGCCTACACTGGAAACACCATATATTTT; CDR3: CASSQAPAAYTGNTIYF
J: TRBJ1-4; D: TRBD1; size: NA; V: TRBV27; DNA: TGTGCCAGCAGTTTAACAGGGGGCGGTGAAAAACTGTTTTTT; CDR3: CASSLTGGGEKLFF
J: TRBJ1-2; D: NA; size: NA; V: TRBV5-6; DNA: TGTGCCAGCAGCAACCTTCAGGGGTTCCGAGATTATGGCTACACCTTC; CDR3: CASSNLQGFRDYGYTF
J: TRBJ1-1; D: NA; size: once; V: TRBV2; DNA: TGTGCCAGCAGTGAAAGGAGTGAGGGAATGAACACTGAAGCTTTCTTT; CDR3: CASSERSEGMNTEAFF
J: TRBJ1-1; D: NA; size: NA; V: TRBV29-1; DNA: TGCAGTGGGGTGGTGAACACTGAAGCTTTCTTT; CDR3: CSGVVNTEAFF
J: TRBJ2-3; D: TRBD2; size: NA; V: TRBV27; DNA: TGTGCCAGCAGTTGGGAGGGGAGGTCTGTCACAGATACGCAGTATTTT; CDR3: CASSWEGRSVTDTQYF
J: TRBJ2-1; D: TRBD2; size: once; V: TRBV2; DNA: TGTGCCAGCATTGGCGGGAGCCTTTACAATGAGCAGTTCTTC; CDR3: CASIGGSLYNEQFF
J: TRBJ2-7; D: TRBD1; size: once; V: TRBV19; DNA: TGTGCCAGTAGGGCCGGACAGGGCTCCTACGAGCAGTACTTC; CDR3: CASRAGQGSYEQYF
J: TRBJ2-7; D: TRBD2; size: NA; V: TRBV6-1; DNA: TGTGCCAGCAGTGAAGAAGGGAGTTGGCTAGCGGCCTACGAGCAGTACTTC; CDR3: CASSEEGSWLAAYEQYF
J: TRBJ2-7; D: TRBD2; size: NA; V: TRBV28; DNA: TGTGCCAGCAGTTTAACTAGCGGGGGGGCCTACGAGCAGTACTTC; CDR3: CASSLTSGGAYEQYF
J: TRBJ2-7; D: TRBD1; size: NA; V: TRBV4-1; DNA: TGCGCCAGCAGCCGAGCCGGGACAGGGCCCTACGAGCAGTACTTC; CDR3: CASSRAGTGPYEQYF
J: TRBJ2-7; D: NA; size: NA; V: TRBV15; DNA: TGTGCCACCAGCGACGACAGTTACGAGCAGTACTTC; CDR3: CATSDDSYEQYF
J: TRBJ2-7; D: TRBD1; size: NA; V: TRBV6-1; DNA: TGTGCCAGCAGTGCGGGGACAGAATACGAGCAGTACTTC; CDR3: CASSAGTEYEQYF
J: TRBJ2-7; D: TRBD1; size: NA; V: TRBV6-1; DNA: TGTGCCAGCAGTGACACAGGGGCCTACGAGCAGTACTTC; CDR3: CASSDTGAYEQYF
J: TRBJ1-1; D: NA; size: NA; V: TRBV4-3; DNA: TGCGCCAGCAGCCAAGATTCTGAGGGTGTTAACACTGAAGCTTTCTTT; CDR3: CASSQDSEGVNTEAFF
J: TRBJ2-5; D: NA; size: NA; V: TRBV6-5; DNA: TGTGCCAGCAGTTACTTGAGGGAGACGGGGACCCAGTACTTC; CDR3: CASSYLRETGTQYF
J: TRBJ2-7; D: TRBD2; size: NA; V: TRBV4-1; DNA: TGCGCCAGCAGCCTTAGCGGGACTAGCGGGGTCGGAGAGCAGTACTTC; CDR3: CASSLSGTSGVGEQYF
J: TRBJ1-3; D: NA; size: NA; V: TRBV28; DNA: TGTGCCAGCAGTTTGCGCGGGGTCCTTTTCACCATATATTTT; CDR3: CASSLRGVLFTIYF
J: TRBJ1-1; D: TRBD1; size: NA; V: TRBV25-1; DNA: TGTGCCAGCAGTGACACAGGGGGCCGCCGTGAAGCTTTCTTT; CDR3: CASSDTGGRREAFF
J: TRBJ2-1; D: NA; size: NA; V: TRBV7-6; DNA: TGTGCCAGCAGCTTAGTAGGGGGGAATGAGCAGTTCTTC; CDR3: CASSLVGGNEQFF